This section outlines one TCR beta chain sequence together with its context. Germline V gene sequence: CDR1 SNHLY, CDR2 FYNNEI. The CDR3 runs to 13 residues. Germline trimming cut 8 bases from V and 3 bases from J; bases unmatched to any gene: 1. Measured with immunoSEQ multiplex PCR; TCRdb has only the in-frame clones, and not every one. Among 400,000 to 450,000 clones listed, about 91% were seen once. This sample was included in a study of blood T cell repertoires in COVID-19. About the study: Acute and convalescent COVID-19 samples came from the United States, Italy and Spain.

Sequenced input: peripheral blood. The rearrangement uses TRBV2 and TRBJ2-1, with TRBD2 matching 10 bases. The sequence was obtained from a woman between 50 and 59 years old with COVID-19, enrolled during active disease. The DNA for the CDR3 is TGTGCCAGCCGGACTAGCGGCTACAATGAGCAGTTCTTC. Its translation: CASRTSGYNEQFF.